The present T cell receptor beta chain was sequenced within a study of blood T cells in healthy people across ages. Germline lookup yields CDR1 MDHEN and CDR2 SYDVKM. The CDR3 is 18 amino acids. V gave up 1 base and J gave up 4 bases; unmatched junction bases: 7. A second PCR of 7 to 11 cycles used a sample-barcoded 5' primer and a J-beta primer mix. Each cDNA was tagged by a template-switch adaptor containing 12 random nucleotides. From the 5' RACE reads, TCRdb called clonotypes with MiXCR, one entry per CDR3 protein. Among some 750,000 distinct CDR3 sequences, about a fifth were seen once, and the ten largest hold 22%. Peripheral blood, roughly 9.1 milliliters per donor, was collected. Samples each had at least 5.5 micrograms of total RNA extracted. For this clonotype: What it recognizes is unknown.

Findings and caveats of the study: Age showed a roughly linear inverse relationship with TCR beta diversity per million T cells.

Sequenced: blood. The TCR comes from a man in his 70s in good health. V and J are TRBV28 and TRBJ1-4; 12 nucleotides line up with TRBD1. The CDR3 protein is CASSLLGQGAGDNEKLFF. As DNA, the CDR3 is TGTGCCAGCAGTTTATTGGGACAGGGGGCCGGCGATAATGAAAAACTGTTTTTT.